Listed below are T cell receptor beta chains from one sample, sequenced in a study of T cells in Graves' hyperthyroidism and ophthalmopathy. TCRdb reanalysed the multiplex PCR reads using MiXCR and keeps one entry per CDR3 protein. This sample carries about 290,000 distinct CDR3 sequences, 13% of them seen once, and the ten largest clones take around 7.9%. The sample taken for sequencing was blood. The receptors were sampled from a woman in her thirties with Graves' hyperthyroidism that later progressed to Graves' ophthalmopathy. CDR3s leave out the opening cysteine and the closing phenylalanine or tryptophan. The order of the fields is J gene, V gene, CDR3 protein.

>TRBJ2-5|TRBV11-3
ASVPKRPRY
>TRBJ2-7|TRBV28
ASSLTGGSLGGDEQY
>TRBJ2-7|TRBV5-6
ASSLAGPTEQY
>TRBJ1-2|TRBV28
ASSLGIRIYGYT
>TRBJ2-3|TRBV6-2/TRBV6-3
ASSYSATSTDTQY
>TRBJ2-2|TRBV28
ASIAVGGSPNTGELF
>TRBJ2-1|TRBV6-2/TRBV6-3
ASSRSYVYGNEQF
>TRBJ2-7|TRBV6-9
ASSYAAEADEQY
>TRBJ2-7|TRBV12-3/TRBV12-4
ASSFRQGNSYEQY
>TRBJ2-3|TRBV3-1
ASSQARLGTRSTDTQY
>TRBJ2-7|TRBV27
ASKWAGTYEQY
>TRBJ2-7|TRBV6-1
AARRFSYEQY
>TRBJ2-1|TRBV20-1
SARDESSYNEQF
>TRBJ2-5|TRBV5-5
ASRWQGATQETQY
>TRBJ2-5|TRBV9
ASSVWSGGGETQY
>TRBJ1-2|TRBV3-1
ASSQEGGGYGYT
>TRBJ2-7|TRBV6-2/TRBV6-3
ASGDLAGYSNEQY
>TRBJ1-2|TRBV28
ASSLIGYGYT
>TRBJ1-2|TRBV7-9
ASVVGGGYT
>TRBJ1-1|TRBV20-1
SPGWENTEAF
>TRBJ2-1|TRBV9
ASSLQQGGEQF
>TRBJ2-5|TRBV20-1
SARDRKGKAGTQY
>TRBJ1-1|TRBV11-3
ASSQSWDTEAF
>TRBJ2-2|TRBV7-2
ASSLAFPFGTGAGRRELF
>TRBJ2-1|TRBV14
ASSQEGGRPRRSYNERF
>TRBJ2-7|TRBV6-5
ASSYGGTAYEQY
>TRBJ2-7|TRBV18
ASSPDRDHEQY
>TRBJ2-7|TRBV20-1
SARGRNSYEQY
>TRBJ2-4|TRBV10-3
AITQGAGGPKNIQY
>TRBJ1-4|TRBV2
ASDRGHEKLF
>TRBJ2-7|TRBV28
ASILGREGDYEQY
>TRBJ1-1|TRBV29-1
SVRGAKNTEAF
>TRBJ1-1|TRBV16
ASSLPGGAGTEAF
>TRBJ2-2|TRBV10-3
AISESRAYTGELF
>TRBJ1-1|TRBV5-8
ASSWPGDTEAF
>TRBJ2-1|TRBV3-1
ASSPRTSGIDEQF
>TRBJ2-3|TRBV7-2
ASSLAGAMDTQY
>TRBJ2-1|TRBV19
ASSPRLTNFYNEQF
>TRBJ2-1|TRBV9
ASSGDRGEQF
>TRBJ2-5|TRBV6-5
ASSYKGPGETQY
>TRBJ2-7|TRBV4-3
ASSQEMDNNIFGVYEQY
>TRBJ1-4|TRBV2
ASRDRGEKLF
>TRBJ2-3|TRBV3-1
ASSPGLALGRHTQY
>TRBJ2-2|TRBV6-4
ASSVGLTGELF
>TRBJ2-1|TRBV18
ASSPQGLYNEQF